One sample yielded the 9 T cell receptor beta chains listed below, sequenced in a study of cytomegalovirus exposure and HLA in healthy donors. Primers for the PCR totalled 60 Vbeta and 13 Jbeta. Profiling relied on immunoSEQ multiplex PCR, and the TCRdb table lists in-frame clones only, not all of them. The table records some 150,000 clones, roughly 80% of them present only once. The sample consisted of PBMCs. The receptors shown here come from a young woman in good health and CMV-seronegative.

The chain links TRBV7-3 to TRBJ2-5, with 11 bases lining up with TRBD1. The J call could be wrong; TRBJ2-7 is a better fit for the DNA end. CDR3 length: 17 amino acids. The germline V gene encodes CDR1 SGHTA and CDR2 FQGTGA. CDR3 region: CASSLGAPGTGGYEQYF. CDR3 DNA: TGTGCCAGCAGCTTAGGAGCTCCCGGGACAGGGGGCTACGAGCAGTACTTC.

This clone has only a few counts. The V call is TRBV19, the J call TRBJ2-1, with a weak D call TRBD2 (7 bases). Looked up from germline, CDR1 is LNHDA and CDR2 is SQIVND (reference sequence). The V end lost 6 bases, the J end lost 0 bases, and 18 bases lay between the germline ends. The CDR3 extends over 17 amino acids. CDR3 nucleotide sequence: TGTGCCAGTAGATTCGGGCGGGGGCCGAGCTCCTACAATGAGCAGTTCTTC. It specifies CASRFGRGPSSYNEQFF. The full variable domain, rest sourced from reference TRBV19 and TRBJ2-1, is DGGITQSPKYLFRKEGQNVTLSCEQNLNHDAMYWYRQDPGQGLRLIYYSQIVNDFQKGDIAEGYSVSREKKESFPLTVTSAQKNPTAFYLCASRFGRGPSSYNEQFFGPGTRLTVL.

The chain carries TRBV6-6 and TRBJ1-3; D gene uncertain. Per the germline V gene, CDR1 is MNHNY and CDR2 is SVGAGI (reference sequence). V was cut by 5 bases and J by 1 base, with 9 bases left in between. The CDR3 is 14 amino acids. CDR3 protein: CASSLTESGNTIYF. The CDR3, as DNA: TGTGCCAGCAGTCTGACGGAGTCTGGAAACACCATATATTTT.

The chain joins TRBV5-4 to TRBJ1-1; tentatively, D is TRBD1 (6 bases). From germline, CDR1 is SGHNT and CDR2 YYREEE (reference sequence). V lost 9 bases to trimming and J lost 1 base, with 16 bases between them. The CDR3 length is 14 residues. The CDR3 DNA sequence: TGTGCCATCCGCCGGGACACCACGAACACTGAAGCTTTCTTT. As protein: CAIRRDTTNTEAFF.

The chain recombines TRBV28 with TRBJ1-5; D unclear. The CDR3 runs to 13 residues. V gave up 6 bases and J gave up 5 bases, with 11 bases separating them. Germline CDR1 MDHEN, CDR2 SYDVKM. CDR3 protein: CASSQQDYQPQHF. As DNA, the CDR3 is TGTGCCAGCAGCCAGCAGGATTATCAGCCCCAGCATTTT.

This chain links TRBV2 with TRBJ2-7; TRBD2 matches 11 bases. CDR1 and CDR2 (germline): SNHLY, FYNNEI. The CDR3 loop spans 19 amino acids. The J segment lost 4 bases and the V segment lost 5 bases, leaving 19 bases of the junction unmatched. CDR3 coding DNA: TGTGCCAGCAGTTTCAGGGCTCCCGGGACTAGCGGTACTCAATACGAGCAGTACTTC. Translated: CASSFRAPGTSGTQYEQYF. The complete variable domain, with remaining parts taken from reference TRBV2 and TRBJ2-7, reads EPEVTQTPSHQVTQMGQEVILRCVPISNHLYFYWYRQILGQKVEFLVSFYNNEISEKSEIFDDQFSVERPDGSNFTLKIRSTKLEDSAMYFCASSFRAPGTSGTQYEQYFGPGTRLTVT.

The V gene is TRBV7-2, the J gene TRBJ2-3; D unresolved. The germline V and J ends were trimmed by 0 bases and 1 base, with 8 bases remaining between them. Germline assignment: CDR1 SGHTA and CDR2 FQGNSA. This CDR3 has 15 amino acids. The CDR3 nucleotides read TGTGCCAGCAGCTTAGCGGTGGGCCGCACAGATACGCAGTATTTT. It encodes CASSLAVGRTDTQYF.

This clone was counted only a few times. The chain couples TRBV19 to TRBJ2-3; 9 bases line up with TRBD2. CDR3 length equals 15 residues. Germline V gene data show CDR1 as LNHDA and CDR2 as SQIVND (reference sequence). V gave up 10 bases and J gave up 4 bases; unmatched junction bases: 12. CDR3 loop: CANYYSGSLSDTQYF. In DNA form, the CDR3 reads TGTGCCAATTACTATAGCGGGAGTCTTTCAGATACGCAGTATTTT.

V gene TRBV5-4 combines with J gene TRBJ2-2; 11 bases agree with TRBD1. V shed 4 bases and J 6 bases; nucleotides not matched to a gene: 8. From germline, CDR1 is SGHNT and CDR2 YYREEE (reference sequence). The CDR3 runs 16 residues. CDR3 loop: CASSVPGQGVPGELFF. As DNA, the CDR3 is TGTGCCAGCAGCGTCCCGGGACAGGGGGTTCCCGGGGAGCTGTTTTTT.